This is a list of T cell receptor beta chains from one sample in a study of shared clonotypes between healthy human individuals. The repertoire was sequenced with immunoSEQ multiplex PCR; TCRdb's copy has only in-frame clones and lacks some. There are 2,500,000 or so clones in the sample; just under 95% occur only once, and approximately 0.41% lies in the top ten. The sequenced sample consisted of naive CD4+ T cells from PBMCs. The receptors shown here come from a young man in good health. Some clones in this sample may be carry-over from other donors' samples. CDR3s include the opening cysteine and the closing phenylalanine or tryptophan. The D gene is left open where the match is weak. Clone size is not always given. Where it is, it says once, few, many or a class for expanded clones.

. | TRBJ2-7 | TRBV5-1 | . | TGCGCCAGCAGCTTGGCGGCCGGGTTGGGCGAGCAGTACTTC | CASSLAAGLGEQYF
TRBD2 | TRBJ2-7 | TRBV29-1 | . | TGCAGCGTTGTTCCTAGCGGGATAAGGGGCGAGCAGTACTTC | CSVVPSGIRGEQYF
. | TRBJ2-7 | TRBV7-2 | . | TGTGCCAGCAGCCCGCCTGGCCGCGAGCAGTACTTC | CASSPPGREQYF
. | TRBJ1-1 | TRBV30 | . | TGTGCCTGGAGTATCCTTGCCTCTCGACGGAACACTGAAGCTTTCTTT | CAWSILASRRNTEAFF
. | TRBJ2-3 | TRBV27 | . | TGTGCCAGCAGTTTATCGGGGCAGGGTGGTTGGGATACGCAGTATTTT | CASSLSGQGGWDTQYF
. | TRBJ1-2 | TRBV9 | . | TGTGCCAGCAGCCCGAGAGGAGGACAGCCGAACAGAAACTATGGCTACACCTTC | CASSPRGGQPNRNYGYTF
TRBD2 | TRBJ2-7 | TRBV7-6 | . | TGTGCCAGCAGCGCGGTAGCGGGAAGCTACGAGCAGTACTTC | CASSAVAGSYEQYF
. | TRBJ2-2 | TRBV6-4 | . | TGTGCCAGCAGCGAAGAACACACCGGGGAGCTGTTTTTT | CASSEEHTGELFF
. | TRBJ1-2 | TRBV18 | once | TGTGCCAGCTCACCGAGTACAACGGGGCCAGATTTC | CASSPSTTGPDF
. | TRBJ2-3 | TRBV5-1 | . | TGCGCCAGCAGCTTGCAATGGGGACGGGGCACAGATACGCAGTATTTT | CASSLQWGRGTDTQYF
. | TRBJ2-7 | TRBV30 | . | TGTGCCTGGAGTGTCACGGGCCACGAGCAGTACTTC | CAWSVTGHEQYF
. | TRBJ1-1 | TRBV27 | once | TGTGCCAGCAGTTTGAATGTCGGAATTGAAGCTTTCTTT | CASSLNVGIEAFF
TRBD1 | TRBJ1-1 | TRBV6-5 | . | TGTGCCAGCAGGGACAGGGGGTGGGCTGAAGCTTTCTTT | CASRDRGWAEAFF
. | TRBJ1-1 | TRBV18 | . | TGTGCCAGCTCACCTCTCCGAATGGGGGAAGCTTTCTTT | CASSPLRMGEAFF
TRBD1 | TRBJ2-7 | TRBV28 | once | TGTGCCAGCAGACACCCAGGGGGTTCTTCCGACGAGCAGTACTTC | CASRHPGGSSDEQYF
TRBD2 | TRBJ2-7 | TRBV2 | once | TGTGCCAGCAGCCTAGCGGCCAGCTCCTACGAGCAGTACTTC | CASSLAASSYEQYF
. | TRBJ2-7 | TRBV11-2 | . | TGTGCCAGCAGCTTAGCCCCAACGGGCCAGTCCTCCTACGAGCAGTACTTC | CASSLAPTGQSSYEQYF
. | TRBJ2-1 | TRBV28 | . | TGTGCCAGCACCCAGAGGCTTGCAGAGCAGTTCTTC | CASTQRLAEQFF
. | TRBJ2-7 | TRBV5-5 | . | TGTGCCAGCAGTCGGACAGACTCCTACGAGCAGTACTTC | CASSRTDSYEQYF
. | TRBJ2-2 | TRBV30 | . | TGTGCCTGGAGTCAAGGGCTCACCGGGGAGCTGTTTTTT | CAWSQGLTGELFF
. | TRBJ1-3 | TRBV20-1 | few | TGCAGTGCTAGCGGGGACACCATATATTTT | CSASGDTIYF
. | TRBJ1-4 | TRBV5-4 | . | TGTGCCAGCAGCCTGAGGCCGGGTACTAATGAAAAACTGTTTTTT | CASSLRPGTNEKLFF
. | TRBJ1-5 | TRBV6-5 | . | TGTGCCAGCAGTTACCGGGCCGGGCTGGGCAATCAGCCCCAGCATTTT | CASSYRAGLGNQPQHF
TRBD1 | TRBJ1-4 | TRBV6-6 | . | TGTGCCAGCAGTTACTTTCGACAGGGAGCTAATGAAAAACTGTTTTTT | CASSYFRQGANEKLFF
TRBD2 | TRBJ2-7 | TRBV18 | . | TGTGCCAGCTCAAGTAGCGGGACTTACTACGAGCAGTACTTC | CASSSSGTYYEQYF
. | TRBJ1-1 | TRBV19 | . | TGTGCCAGTAGTATTCTTTCCCCAGGGACTACTGAAGCTTTCTTT | CASSILSPGTTEAFF
TRBD2 | TRBJ2-7 | TRBV7-9 | . | TGTGCCAGCAGCATGGGACTAGCGGGAGTCCGCGAGCAGTACTTC | CASSMGLAGVREQYF
. | TRBJ1-1 | TRBV25-1 | . | TGTGCCAGCAGCCGGGACCCCCCATATACAGAAGCTTTCTTT | CASSRDPPYTEAFF
. | TRBJ1-5 | TRBV27 | once | TGTGCCAGCAGCTACAGCAATCAGCCCCAGCATTTT | CASSYSNQPQHF
. | TRBJ1-1 | TRBV6-5 | few | TGTGCCAGCAGTTTGGGGGGGATGAACACTGAAGCTTTCTTT | CASSLGGMNTEAFF
. | TRBJ2-3 | TRBV27 | . | TGTGCCAGCAGTCTAACGACCACACCAGATACGCAGTATTTT | CASSLTTTPDTQYF
. | TRBJ2-1 | TRBV28 | . | TGTGCCAGCAAATCTCCGGGACTTGGAAAGAACAATGAGCAGTTCTTC | CASKSPGLGKNNEQFF
. | TRBJ1-4 | TRBV5-4 | . | TGTGCCAGCAGTCCTGGGGGATCAACTAATGAAAAACTGTTTTTT | CASSPGGSTNEKLFF
TRBD2 | TRBJ2-5 | TRBV28 | . | TGTGCCAGCAGTTTCGGGGGGGTTAGCGAGACCCAGTACTTC | CASSFGGVSETQYF
TRBD2 | TRBJ2-2 | TRBV27 | . | TGTGCCAGCAGCCACCTCACAACCCGTCTCACTAGCGGTCGAACCGGGGAGCTGTTTTTT | CASSHLTTRLTSGRTGELFF
. | TRBJ2-4 | TRBV7-2 | . | TGTGCCAGCAGCTTAGGCTCGGCGGCCCAGAGATTCATTCAGTACTTC | CASSLGSAAQRFIQYF
. | TRBJ1-5 | TRBV29-1 | . | TGCAGCGTTCGCGGGACTAATAGCAATCAGCCCCAGCATTTT | CSVRGTNSNQPQHF
TRBD1 | TRBJ1-1 | TRBV30 | few | TGTGCCTGGAGTGGAGGGACAGACATGAACACTGAAGCTTTCTTT | CAWSGGTDMNTEAFF
. | TRBJ2-1 | TRBV30 | . | TGTGCCTGGAGTGTAGGGCTAGCTAGGGGTGAGCAGTTCTTC | CAWSVGLARGEQFF
. | TRBJ2-5 | TRBV4-1 | . | TGCGCCAGCAGCCAAGCTCGACCTCAAGAGACCCAGTACTTC | CASSQARPQETQYF